The 21 T cell receptor beta chains below all came from one sample that was sequenced in a study of persistence of HIV-infected CD4 T cells. The immunoSEQ assay was version 4, run in survey mode. Generated by immunoSEQ multiplex PCR, the TCRdb table keeps only in-frame clones and is missing some. This table has 10,000 or so clones, more than 65% appearing once. No antigen has been identified for these receptors. Overlapping HIV-1 Gag 15-mer peptides at 0.8 to 1 ug per peptide per mL were used. Sorting of responding CD4+ T cells relied on upregulated CD40 ligand together with CD69. Here the sequenced sample was CD4+ T cells sorted from PBMCs after approximately 19-hour stimulation, taken from a patient who received antiretroviral therapy. The receptors here all came from an adult woman with HIV who was CMV-seropositive.

The chain joins TRBV5-6 to TRBJ2-3; 9 bases are a match to TRBD1. Trimming took 2 bases from V and 3 from J; bases not matched to a gene: 4. The CDR3 length is 15 residues. CDR1 is SGHDT and CDR2 is YYEEEE in the germline V gene. The CDR3 loop is CASSFGTGWTDTQYF. CDR3 sequence (DNA): TGTGCCAGCAGCTTCGGGACAGGGTGGACAGATACGCAGTATTTT.

This chain connects TRBV28 to TRBJ2-5; a possible D gene is TRBD1 (6 bases). From germline, CDR1 is MDHEN and CDR2 SYDVKM. V was trimmed by 4 bases and J by 9 bases, leaving 12 bases between them. This CDR3 contains 12 residues. The CDR3 loop reads CASSYRVGAQYF. The CDR3 coding sequence is TGTGCCAGCAGTTACAGGGTTGGGGCCCAGTACTTC. The whole variable domain, filled in from reference TRBV28 and TRBJ2-5, reads DVKVTQSSRYLVKRTGEKVFLECVQDMDHENMFWYRQDPGLGLRLIYFSYDVKMKEKGDIPEGYSVSREKKERFSLILESASTNQTSMYLCASSYRVGAQYFGPGTRLLVL.

This chain uses TRBV28 with TRBJ1-1, with D tentatively TRBD1 (6 bases). There are 13 residues in the CDR3. Trimming removed 2 bases from V and 5 bases from J, with 9 bases in between. Per germline, CDR1 MDHEN and CDR2 SYDVKM. The chain's CDR3 is CASSLQGWTEAFF. The CDR3 DNA follows: TGTGCCAGCAGTTTACAGGGGTGGACTGAAGCTTTCTTT.

The V gene is TRBV5-1, the J gene TRBJ2-5, with D possibly being TRBD2 (5 bases). Germline CDR1 is SGHRS and CDR2 is YFSETQ. With 4 bases removed from V and 1 base from J, the gap between germline ends came to 11 bases. The CDR3 length is 14 residues. CDR3 loop: CASSNSGVQETQYF. CDR3 bases: TGCGCCAGCAGCAACAGCGGTGTCCAAGAGACCCAGTACTTC.

The V call is TRBV27, the J call TRBJ1-4; no clear D gene. Germline values: CDR1 MNHEY, CDR2 SMNVEV (reference sequence). There are 16 residues in the CDR3. V was cut by 3 bases and J by 4 bases, with 15 bases left in between. CDR3 sequence (DNA): TGTGCCAGCAGTTTGTTTAGGACCAAACTTAATGAAAAACTGTTTTTT. Translation: CASSLFRTKLNEKLFF.

This clone was seen a handful of times. The V gene is TRBV2, the J gene TRBJ1-5; 9 bases agree with TRBD1. This CDR3 is built from 17 residues. J gave up 0 bases and V 2 bases, and 5 bases lay outside the gene matches. From germline, CDR1 is SNHLY and CDR2 FYNNEI. The CDR3 DNA is TGTGCCAGCAGTGAACGCGGGACAGGGTATAGCAATCAGCCCCAGCATTTT. It specifies CASSERGTGYSNQPQHF. The whole variable domain, filled in from reference TRBV2 and TRBJ1-5, reads EPEVTQTPSHQVTQMGQEVILRCVPISNHLYFYWYRQILGQKVEFLVSFYNNEISEKSEIFDDQFSVERPDGSNFTLKIRSTKLEDSAMYFCASSERGTGYSNQPQHFGDGTRLSIL.

This clone turned up a few times. The V and J genes are TRBV19 and TRBJ1-5, with D uncertain. CDR3 length: 13 amino acids. Trimming left V 10 bases short and J 4 bases short, with 14 bases between. Germline V gene data show CDR1 as LNHDA and CDR2 as SQIVND (reference sequence). CDR3 sequence: CATADLRNQPQHF. The CDR3 DNA is TGTGCCACGGCCGATCTAAGGAATCAGCCCCAGCATTTT.

This clone was seen only once. The gene calls are TRBV29-1 and TRBJ2-7, with 10 bases that match TRBD2. The germline V gene has CDR1 SQVTM and CDR2 ANQGSEA. The V segment lost 7 bases and the J segment 3 bases; nucleotides outside the gene matches: 3. This CDR3 region has 12 residues. The CDR3 reads CSAGTSVYEQYF. In DNA form, the CDR3 reads TGCAGCGCCGGGACTAGCGTCTACGAGCAGTACTTC.

V gene TRBV2 combines with J gene TRBJ1-1; 8 nucleotides line up with TRBD1. The CDR3 contains 14 residues. Germline V gene sequence: CDR1 SNHLY, CDR2 FYNNEI. Trimming removed 8 bases from V and 5 bases from J; junction bases left unmatched: 10. CDR3 in DNA: TGTGCCAGCTATCCGGACAGGGTTGGAACTGAAGCTTTCTTT. Encoded protein: CASYPDRVGTEAFF. Full variable domain (missing parts from reference TRBV2 and TRBJ1-1): EPEVTQTPSHQVTQMGQEVILRCVPISNHLYFYWYRQILGQKVEFLVSFYNNEISEKSEIFDDQFSVERPDGSNFTLKIRSTKLEDSAMYFCASYPDRVGTEAFFGQGTRLTVV.

The chain recombines TRBV6-1 with TRBJ1-2; perhaps TRBD1 as D (6 bases). Germline assignment: CDR1 MNHNS and CDR2 SASEGT. CDR3 length: 11 residues. The V and J ends lost 10 bases and 8 bases respectively, with 14 bases between them. The CDR3 DNA reads as TGTGCCAATCGGAGGGGGGACGGCTACACCTTC. Protein: CANRRGDGYTF.

Concerning this clone itself: Germline is not matched at one junction end, which may reflect a read error. The chain carries TRBV5-1 and TRBJ1-5, with D tentatively TRBD1 (6 bases). There are 16 residues in the CDR3. Germline CDR1 SGHRS, CDR2 YFSETQ. The CDR3 sequence is CARSWGPGGGNQPQHF. CDR3 in DNA: TGCGCCCGCAGCTGGGGGCCCGGGGGGGGCAATCAGCCCCAGCATTTT.

The CDR3 DNA reads TGTGCCAGCAGCTTAAAGGTAACCTCTCCGTATTACGAGCAGTACTTC. This translates into CASSLKVTSPYYEQYF. V usage is TRBV7-8 and J usage is TRBJ2-7; D gene unclear. This CDR3 contains 16 residues. The V gene's germline CDR1 is SGHVS and CDR2 FQNEAQ. The ends were cut back, 2 bases at V and 4 bases at J, with 18 bases in the middle. Full variable domain (rest looked up from reference TRBV7-8 and TRBJ2-7): GAGVSQSPRYKVAKRGQDVALRCDPISGHVSLFWYQQALGQGPEFLTYFQNEAQLDKSGLPSDRFFAERPEGSVSTLKIQRTQQEDSAVYLCASSLKVTSPYYEQYFGPGTRLTVT.

This chain uses TRBV5-1 with TRBJ2-6, with a possible D match to TRBD1 (6 bases). This CDR3 spans 14 amino acids. Trimming took off 5 bases at V and 4 bases at J, with 10 bases between the two ends. Germline-derived CDR1 and CDR2 are SGHRS and YFSETQ. The DNA for the CDR3 is TGCGCCAGCAGACAGGGTTCCGGGGCCAACGTCCTGACTTTC. The encoded protein is CASRQGSGANVLTF.

This chain connects TRBV9 to TRBJ2-2; TRBD2 is a possible D gene (5 bases). The CDR3 sequence is 13 residues long. The V gene lost 3 bases and the J gene lost 4 bases, with 7 bases spanning the gap. CDR1 SGDLS and CDR2 YYNGEE come from the germline V gene. Written as DNA, the CDR3 is TGTGCCAGCAGCGGGACTTTCACCGGGGAGCTGTTTTTT. It encodes CASSGTFTGELFF.

V usage is TRBV7-2 and J usage is TRBJ1-1; TRBD1 matches 9 bases. Germline V gene sequence: CDR1 SGHTA, CDR2 FQGNSA. The CDR3 sequence is 14 residues long. The ends lost 5 bases at V and 7 bases at J; junction bases unmatched: 8. The CDR3 nucleotides read TGTGCCAGCAGCATAGTACAGGGGGCAGGTGAAGCTTTCTTT. This sequence encodes CASSIVQGAGEAFF. Filled out from reference TRBV7-2 and TRBJ1-1, the complete variable domain reads GAGVSQSPSNKVTEKGKDVELRCDPISGHTALYWYRQSLGQGLEFLIYFQGNSAPDKSGLPSDRFSAERTGGSVSTLTIQRTQQEDSAVYLCASSIVQGAGEAFFGQGTRLTVV.

This clone was seen just once. The chain employs TRBV28 and TRBJ1-1; D remains ambiguous. CDR3 length: 14 amino acids. Trimming cost V 8 bases and J 2 bases, with 15 bases left between them. Germline-derived CDR1 and CDR2 are MDHEN and SYDVKM. This CDR3 is CASSAPPINTEAFF. CDR3 nucleotide sequence: TGTGCCAGCTCCGCTCCACCTATAAACACTGAAGCTTTCTTT. The whole variable domain, filled in from reference TRBV28 and TRBJ1-1, reads DVKVTQSSRYLVKRTGEKVFLECVQDMDHENMFWYRQDPGLGLRLIYFSYDVKMKEKGDIPEGYSVSREKKERFSLILESASTNQTSMYLCASSAPPINTEAFFGQGTRLTVV.

The sample holds a few counts of this clone. This chain connects TRBV7-7 to TRBJ2-5, with D perhaps matching TRBD1 (5 bases). Germline lookup yields CDR1 SSHAT and CDR2 FNYEAQ (reference sequence). The V end was cut by 4 bases, the J end by 5 bases, with 26 bases between. This CDR3 is built from 18 residues. This CDR3 reads CASSSLLYVSGLPETQYF. As DNA, the CDR3 is TGTGCCAGCAGCTCACTCCTATACGTTTCAGGGTTGCCGGAGACCCAGTACTTC. Supplemented by reference TRBV7-7 and TRBJ2-5, the full variable domain reads GAGVSQSPRYKVTKRGQDVTLRCDPISSHATLYWYQQALGQGPEFLTYFNYEAQPDKSGLPSDRFSAERPEGSISTLTIQRTEQRDSAMYRCASSSLLYVSGLPETQYFGPGTRLLVL.

The CDR3 loop is CASSPLTSYEQYF. The CDR3 DNA sequence: TGCGCCAGCAGCCCCCTGACTTCCTACGAGCAGTACTTC. The gene calls are TRBV5-1 and TRBJ2-7, with D unresolved. CDR3 length: 13 residues. Trimming took 4 bases from V and 1 from J, leaving 9 bases between them. Germline CDR1 reads SGHRS; CDR2 reads YFSETQ.

The rearrangement uses TRBV7-9 and TRBJ2-1, with TRBD2 matching 10 bases. In germline, CDR1 is SEHNR, CDR2 FQNEAQ (reference sequence). V dropped 2 bases and J dropped 5; count of bases not matched to a gene: 12. This CDR3 comprises 18 residues. This chain's CDR3 is CASSLRKRGGVRDNEQFF. The CDR3 DNA is TGTGCCAGCAGCTTAAGGAAGCGGGGGGGCGTTCGAGACAATGAGCAGTTCTTC.

The chain has TRBV9 and TRBJ2-7, with D perhaps assigned TRBD1 or TRBD2 (6 bases each). The germline V gene has CDR1 SGDLS and CDR2 YYNGEE. The CDR3 runs 16 residues. Trimming shortened V by 4 bases and J by 4 bases, and 21 bases separated the two germline ends. The CDR3: CASSPRRGAGMYEQYF. The CDR3 DNA is TGTGCCAGCAGCCCTCGTAGGGGGGCAGGGATGTACGAGCAGTACTTC.

The chain uses TRBV12-5 and TRBJ1-2, with a possible D match to TRBD1 (5 bases). Per the germline V gene, CDR1 is LGHNT and CDR2 is FRNRAP. This CDR3 comprises 11 residues. V lost 3 bases and J lost 9, with 8 bases in between. The CDR3 nucleotides read TGTGCTAGTGGTTTACGGGGGAGCTACACCTTC. Encoded protein: CASGLRGSYTF.